This T cell receptor beta chain was sequenced for a study of CD4 T cells in relation to SARS-CoV-2 and coronaviruses. In the study overall: After about nine days of antigen culture, PBMC TCR beta CDR3s were sequenced. The restricting HLA molecule for shared crossreactive spike epitopes was mapped.

Unexposed donor CD4+ T cells date from about 2011-2018, before the COVID-19 pandemic. After ten to eleven days of culture, CD4+ T cells were isolated. As cell numbers allowed, unexposed-donor CD4+ T cells faced SARS-CoV-2 S/N and four cold-coronavirus spikes. Cultures held under 2.5 million PBMCs per well with approximately 9.8 IU/ml IL-2. With respect to this clone: The antigen is undetermined.

Generated by immunoSEQ multiplex PCR, the TCRdb table keeps only in-frame clones and is missing some. The sample has roughly 24,000 clones, 60% to 85% seen once; the top ten hold about 16%. V lost 1 base, J lost 4 bases, and 11 bases lay in between. This CDR3 region has 14 residues. Germline V gene sequence: CDR1 SGHDT, CDR2 YYEEEE. The chain carries TRBV5-6 and TRBJ2-5; D uncertain. This TCR was recovered from a human donor in good health. The sequenced sample consisted of CD4+ T cells from PBMCs, cultured in vitro. The CDR3 loop is CASSLSETRETQYF. Here the CDR3 DNA reads TGTGCCAGCAGCTTGTCCGAAACCCGAGAGACCCAGTACTTC.